This entry lists 14 T cell receptor beta chains sequenced from one sample in a study of T-cell reconstitution after alpha-beta-depleted transplantation in children. TCRbeta library construction was performed incorporating unique molecular identifiers. TCRdb reanalysed the PCR reads using MiXCR and keeps one entry per CDR3 protein. The sample gives fewer than 750,000 distinct CDR3 sequences, approximately 30% of which show up once; around a third is in the top ten. The input for sequencing was PBMCs, taken before TCRalphabeta/CD19-depleted stem cell transplant. Source of these receptors: a boy under two years old with Wiskott-Aldrich syndrome, due to receive a stem cell transplant.

The CDR3 loop reads CSVGGQGDTQYF. CDR3 nucleotides: TGCAGCGTTGGGGGACAGGGAGATACGCAGTATTTT. V and J are TRBV29-1 and TRBJ2-3, with TRBD1 matching over 9 bases. Looked up from germline, CDR1 is SQVTM and CDR2 is ANQGSEA. There are 12 residues in the CDR3. With V trimmed by 4 bases and J by 5 bases, 1 base remained unmatched.

The gene calls are TRBV24-1 and TRBJ2-5; 7 positions agree with TRBD1. Germline V gives CDR1 KGHDR, CDR2 SFDVKD. Trimming removed 3 bases from V and 4 bases from J; junction bases left unmatched: 7. The CDR3 has 15 residues. CDR3 coding DNA: TGTGCCACCAGTGATCCTAGGGACAGTGGAGAGACCCAGTACTTC. This encodes CATSDPRDSGETQYF.

J is TRBJ2-3 and V is TRBV28, with a tentative D call TRBD2 (6 bases). Germline V CDR1 and CDR2: MDHEN, SYDVKM. Trimming shortened V by 6 bases and J by 6 bases, and 19 bases separated the two germline ends. CDR3 length: 15 residues. The CDR3 reads CASRNPGLGEDTQYF. Here the CDR3 DNA reads TGTGCCAGCAGGAACCCGGGACTTGGGGAGGATACGCAGTATTTT.

This clonotype appeared once. This chain connects TRBV12-3 or TRBV12-4 to TRBJ2-1, with D possibly being TRBD2 (6 bases). V dropped 7 bases and J dropped 5 bases, with 15 bases sitting between them. There are 14 residues in the CDR3. The CDR3 reads CASTPDYANNEQFF. The CDR3 DNA follows: TGTGCCAGCACCCCGGACTATGCAAACAATGAGCAGTTCTTC.

This clonotype has more than one count but fewer than ten. This rearrangement joins TRBV5-1 to TRBJ2-7; no clear D gene. V was cut by 6 bases and J by 1 base, with 14 bases left in between. The CDR3 consists of 14 residues. Looked up from germline, CDR1 is SGHRS and CDR2 is YFSETQ. CDR3 region: CASKTVRASYEQYF. The CDR3 DNA reads TGCGCCAGCAAGACCGTACGGGCGTCCTACGAGCAGTACTTC. Full variable domain (remainder filled in from reference TRBV5-1 and TRBJ2-7): KAGVTQTPRYLIKTRGQQVTLSCSPISGHRSVSWYQQTPGQGLQFLFEYFSETQRNKGNFPGRFSGRQFSNSRSEMNVSTLELGDSALYLCASKTVRASYEQYFGPGTRLTVT.

CDR3 loop: CASSQDRGLYGYTF. CDR3 DNA sequence: TGCGCCAGCAGCCAGGACAGGGGGCTCTATGGCTACACCTTC. This chain connects TRBV5-1 to TRBJ1-2, with 11 bases that match TRBD1. The J segment lost 4 bases and the V segment lost 4 bases, leaving 3 bases of the junction unmatched. The length of the CDR3 is 14 residues. Germline V gene lookup returns CDR1 SGHRS and CDR2 YFSETQ. The complete variable domain, with remaining parts taken from reference TRBV5-1 and TRBJ1-2, reads KAGVTQTPRYLIKTRGQQVTLSCSPISGHRSVSWYQQTPGQGLQFLFEYFSETQRNKGNFPGRFSGRQFSNSRSEMNVSTLELGDSALYLCASSQDRGLYGYTFGSGTRLTVV.

The chain joins TRBV5-1 to TRBJ2-7; TRBD2 might be the D (5 bases). Trimming shortened V by 7 bases and J by 6 bases, and 17 bases separated the two germline ends. CDR3 length: 13 amino acids. In germline, CDR1 is SGHRS, CDR2 YFSETQ. CDR3 in DNA: TGCGCCAGCTCAGGCCTGGGAGCATCCGAGCAGTACTTC. Encoded protein: CASSGLGASEQYF.

This clonotype was counted only a few times. The chain uses TRBV5-1 and TRBJ2-3; no clear D. CDR3 size: 13 residues. CDR1 is SGHRS, CDR2 YFSETQ, per germline. Trimming cost V 0 bases and J 5 bases, with 7 bases left between them. The CDR3 DNA reads TGCGCCAGCAGCTTGGTCATCGTAGATACGCAGTATTTT. Residues: CASSLVIVDTQYF.

The chain joins TRBV28 to TRBJ2-2, with 7 bases that match TRBD2. Germline V gives CDR1 MDHEN, CDR2 SYDVKM. V lost 1 base and J lost 3; bases outside the gene matches: 2. The CDR3 consists of 15 residues. The CDR3 sequence is CASSLSSGDTGELFF. As DNA, the CDR3 is TGTGCCAGCAGTTTATCAAGCGGGGACACCGGGGAGCTGTTTTTT.

This clonotype was counted between two and nine times. The rearrangement uses TRBV20-1 and TRBJ2-3; D perhaps matches TRBD2 (7 bases). Germline CDR1 reads DFQATT; CDR2 reads SNEGSKA (reference sequence). V was pared by 6 bases and J by 6 bases, with 16 bases between. The CDR3 length is 13 residues. The CDR3 loop reads CSARAGAWDTQYF. In nucleotides, the CDR3 is TGCAGTGCGCGTGCGGGGGCCTGGGATACGCAGTATTTT.

The chain is built from TRBV6-1 and TRBJ1-1, with 7 bases matching TRBD1. The J segment lost 5 bases and the V segment lost 6 bases, leaving 9 bases of the junction unmatched. The germline V gene encodes CDR1 MNHNS and CDR2 SASEGT. This CDR3 is built from 14 residues. CDR3 residues: CASSLQGRRTEAFF. CDR3 DNA: TGTGCCAGCAGCCTACAGGGGAGGAGGACTGAAGCTTTCTTT.

The J gene is TRBJ2-5, the V gene TRBV7-9; D is possibly TRBD1 (5 bases). CDR1 and CDR2 (germline): SEHNR, FQNEAQ (reference sequence). The CDR3 runs 14 residues. Trimming cost V 5 bases and J 1 base, with 11 bases left between them. CDR3 DNA: TGTGCCAGCAGCGCTAGGCAGGGCCAAGAGACCCAGTACTTC. It specifies CASSARQGQETQYF.

This clonotype has more than one count but fewer than ten. This chain uses TRBV15 with TRBJ2-3; TRBD2 aligns across 11 bases. The CDR3 has 15 residues. Trimming removed 8 bases from V and 3 bases from J; junction bases left unmatched: 7. Germline-derived CDR1 and CDR2 are LNHNV and YYDKDF (reference sequence). CDR3 sequence (DNA): TGTGCCACCCTTACTAGCGGGAGTGCTACAGATACGCAGTATTTT. Protein: CATLTSGSATDTQYF.

The chain uses TRBV5-1 and TRBJ1-6; D may be TRBD1 (6 bases). Trimming stripped 4 bases from V and 6 bases from J, with 11 bases between. The CDR3 loop spans 14 amino acids. Germline-derived CDR1 and CDR2 are SGHRS and YFSETQ. The CDR3 loop reads CASSLGQPNSPLHF. CDR3 DNA: TGCGCCAGCAGCCTTGGACAGCCTAATTCACCCCTCCACTTT.